Here is one T cell receptor (beta chain) with its context. Primers: 60 Vbeta forward and 13 Jbeta reverse. Assay: immunoSEQ multiplex PCR; the TCRdb copy retains only in-frame clones and omits some. This table has some 170,000 clones, over 70% appearing once. These data belong to a study of cytomegalovirus exposure and HLA in healthy donors. The sequenced sample consisted of PBMCs. The sequence came from a male donor in good health and CMV-seronegative.

The DNA of the CDR3 is TGCGCCAGCAGCACGATCGGAGCGGGAGGGAACTCCTACAATGAGCAGTTCTTC. This sequence encodes CASSTIGAGGNSYNEQFF. V gene TRBV5-1 combines with J gene TRBJ2-1; 10 nucleotides line up with TRBD2. V lost 4 bases and J lost 0; bases outside the gene matches: 10. The germline V gene encodes CDR1 SGHRS and CDR2 YFSETQ. The length of the CDR3 is 18 residues.